The 3 T cell receptor beta chains listed next were all sequenced from one sample in a study of blood T cell repertoires in COVID-19. Repertoires were generated with immunoSEQ multiplex PCR, while TCRdb's copy carries only in-frame clones and drops some. The sample records about 150,000 clones, about 82% being singletons. Sequenced material: PBMCs or T cells enriched from blood (not recorded which). The source of these receptors is a woman aged 40 to 55 who had recovered from COVID-19.

The chain combines TRBV7-8 with TRBJ2-1; 8 nucleotides match TRBD2. The germline gives CDR1 SGHVS, CDR2 FQNEAQ. Trimming at V came to 5 bases and at J to 0 bases, leaving 18 bases not matched to a gene. The CDR3 contains 20 residues. Here the CDR3 reads CASSPQGLAGSKSSYNEQFF. CDR3 bases: TGTGCCAGCAGCCCCCAAGGGCTAGCGGGCAGTAAGAGCTCCTACAATGAGCAGTTCTTC.

This sequence joins TRBV30 and TRBJ2-2, with TRBD2 matching over 10 bases. Germline trimming cut 4 bases from V and 5 bases from J; bases unmatched to any gene: 1. CDR3 length: 13 amino acids. Germline CDR1 and CDR2: GTSNPN and SVGIG (reference sequence). The CDR3 sequence is CAWTTSGTGELFF. CDR3 nucleotide sequence: TGTGCCTGGACGACTAGCGGGACCGGGGAGCTGTTTTTT.

The genes are TRBV7-3 and TRBJ2-2; 12 bases agree with TRBD2. Germline assignment: CDR1 SGHTA and CDR2 FQGTGA. With V trimmed by 7 bases and J by 6 bases, 9 bases remained unmatched. The CDR3 totals 16 residues. CDR3 nucleotide sequence: TGTGCCAGCACCTCTAGGGGACTAGCGGGCCCCGGGGAGCTGTTTTTT. It translates to CASTSRGLAGPGELFF.